This T cell receptor (beta chain) came from a study of identical twins. MiXCR, run by TCRdb on the 5' RACE reads, gives a single entry per CDR3 protein. Here the sample spans hundreds of thousands of distinct CDR3 sequences, around 10% being singletons. This clonotype was found a few times. Its specificity is not known. CDR3 length: 14 residues. The V gene lost 3 bases and the J gene lost 6 bases, with 16 bases spanning the gap. CDR1 is SGDLS, CDR2 YYNGEE, per germline. Regarding the study as a whole: Memory repertoires showed no such pattern, whereas abundant cord blood beta clonotypes carried fewer insertions. Out-of-frame alpha sequences common to twins were enriched for low generation probability.

J is TRBJ2-7 and V is TRBV9; maybe TRBD2 (5 bases). This clonotype was obtained from a woman between 18 and 29 years old in good health. Sequenced: memory (CD45RO+) T cells sorted from blood. The CDR3 protein is CASSAWTGGGEQYF. In DNA, the CDR3 is TGTGCCAGCAGCGCGTGGACGGGTGGAGGCGAGCAGTACTTC.